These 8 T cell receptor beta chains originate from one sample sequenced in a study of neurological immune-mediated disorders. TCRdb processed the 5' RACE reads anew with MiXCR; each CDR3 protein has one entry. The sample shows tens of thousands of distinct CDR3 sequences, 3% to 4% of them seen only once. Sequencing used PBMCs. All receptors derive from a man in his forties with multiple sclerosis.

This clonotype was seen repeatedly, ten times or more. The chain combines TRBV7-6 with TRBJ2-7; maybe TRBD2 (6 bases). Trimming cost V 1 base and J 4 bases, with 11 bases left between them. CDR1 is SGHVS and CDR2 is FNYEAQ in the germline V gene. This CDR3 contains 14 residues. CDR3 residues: CASSLGGTSYEQYF. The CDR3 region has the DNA TGTGCCAGCAGCTTAGGTGGGACTTCATACGAGCAGTACTTC.

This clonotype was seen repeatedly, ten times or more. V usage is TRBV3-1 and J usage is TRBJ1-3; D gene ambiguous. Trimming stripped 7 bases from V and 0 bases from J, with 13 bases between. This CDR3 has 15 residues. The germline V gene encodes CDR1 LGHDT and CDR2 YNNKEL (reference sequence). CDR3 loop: CASTTGPYSGNTIYF. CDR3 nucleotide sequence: TGTGCCAGCACCACCGGGCCGTACTCTGGAAACACCATATATTTT.

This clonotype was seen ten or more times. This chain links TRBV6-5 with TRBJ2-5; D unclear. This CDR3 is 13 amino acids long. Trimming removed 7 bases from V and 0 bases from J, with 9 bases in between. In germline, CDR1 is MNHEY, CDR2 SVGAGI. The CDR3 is CASTPLNQETQYF. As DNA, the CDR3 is TGTGCCAGCACCCCCCTCAACCAAGAGACCCAGTACTTC.

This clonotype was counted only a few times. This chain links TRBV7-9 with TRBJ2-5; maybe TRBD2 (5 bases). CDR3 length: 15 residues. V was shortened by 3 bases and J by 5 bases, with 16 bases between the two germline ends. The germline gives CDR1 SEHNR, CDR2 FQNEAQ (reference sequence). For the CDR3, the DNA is TGTGCCAGCAGCTTCTATACTCCCTTAGCGGAGACCCAGTACTTC. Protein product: CASSFYTPLAETQYF.

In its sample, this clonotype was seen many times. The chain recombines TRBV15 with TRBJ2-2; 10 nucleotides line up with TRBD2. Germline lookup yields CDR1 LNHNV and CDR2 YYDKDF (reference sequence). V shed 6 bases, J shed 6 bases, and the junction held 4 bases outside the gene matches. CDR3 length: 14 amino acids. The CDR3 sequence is CATRPSGSAGELFF. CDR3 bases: TGTGCCACCAGGCCTAGCGGGAGTGCCGGGGAGCTGTTTTTT. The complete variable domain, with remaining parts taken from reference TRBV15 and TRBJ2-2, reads DAMVIQNPRYQVTQFGKPVTLSCSQTLNHNVMYWYQQKSSQAPKLLFHYYDKDFNNEADTPDNFQSRRPNTSFCFLDIRSPGLGDTAMYLCATRPSGSAGELFFGEGSRLTVL.

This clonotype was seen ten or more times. DNA for the CDR3: TGTGCCAGCGGTGGTTCCAGGCAAGGAGACTACGAGCAGTACTTC. Protein product: CASGGSRQGDYEQYF. V usage is TRBV7-6 and J usage is TRBJ2-7; D is undetermined. The CDR3 length is 15 residues. The germline gives CDR1 SGHVS, CDR2 FNYEAQ. V dropped 8 bases and J dropped 3 bases, with 20 bases sitting between them.

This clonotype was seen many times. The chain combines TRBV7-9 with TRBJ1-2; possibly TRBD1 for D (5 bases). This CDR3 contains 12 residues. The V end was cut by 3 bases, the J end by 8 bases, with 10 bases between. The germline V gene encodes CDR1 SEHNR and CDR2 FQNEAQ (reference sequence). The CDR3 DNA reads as TGTGCCAGCAGCTTTTCAGGGAGCGGCTACACCTTC. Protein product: CASSFSGSGYTF.

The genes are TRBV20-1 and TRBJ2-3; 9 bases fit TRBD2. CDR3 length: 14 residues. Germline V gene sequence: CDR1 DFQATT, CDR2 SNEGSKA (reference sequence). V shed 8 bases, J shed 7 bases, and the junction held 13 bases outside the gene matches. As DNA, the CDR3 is TGCAGTTCGTTCCTTAGCGGGAGAGAGAATACGCAGTATTTT. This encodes CSSFLSGRENTQYF.